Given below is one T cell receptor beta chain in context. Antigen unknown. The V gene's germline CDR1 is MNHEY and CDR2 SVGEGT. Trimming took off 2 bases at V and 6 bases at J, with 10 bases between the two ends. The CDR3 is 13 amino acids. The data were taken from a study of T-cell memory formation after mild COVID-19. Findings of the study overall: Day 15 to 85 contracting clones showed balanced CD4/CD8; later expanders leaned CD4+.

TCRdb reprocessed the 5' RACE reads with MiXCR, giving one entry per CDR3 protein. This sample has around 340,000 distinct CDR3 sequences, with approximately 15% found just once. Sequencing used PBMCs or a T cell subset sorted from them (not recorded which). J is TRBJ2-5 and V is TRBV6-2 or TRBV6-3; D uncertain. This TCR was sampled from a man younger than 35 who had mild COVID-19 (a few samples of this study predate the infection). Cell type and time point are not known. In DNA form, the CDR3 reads TGTGCCAGCAGTTACAGTAACGGGCAGACCCAGTACTTC. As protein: CASSYSNGQTQYF.